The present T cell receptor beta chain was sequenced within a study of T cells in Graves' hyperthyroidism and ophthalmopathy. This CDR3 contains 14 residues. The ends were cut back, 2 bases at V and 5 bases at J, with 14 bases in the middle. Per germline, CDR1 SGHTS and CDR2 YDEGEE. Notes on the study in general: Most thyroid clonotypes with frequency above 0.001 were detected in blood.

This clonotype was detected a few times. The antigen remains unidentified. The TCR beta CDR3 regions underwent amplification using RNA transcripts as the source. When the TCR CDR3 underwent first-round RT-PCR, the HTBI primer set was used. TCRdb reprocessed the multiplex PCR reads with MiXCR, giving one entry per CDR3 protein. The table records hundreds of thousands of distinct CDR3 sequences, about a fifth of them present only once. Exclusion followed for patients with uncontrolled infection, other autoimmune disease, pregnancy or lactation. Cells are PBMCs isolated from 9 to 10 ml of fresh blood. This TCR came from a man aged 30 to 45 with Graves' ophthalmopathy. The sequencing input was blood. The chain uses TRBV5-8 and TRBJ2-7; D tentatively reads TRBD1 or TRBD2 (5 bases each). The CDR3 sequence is CASSLRPGTHEQYF. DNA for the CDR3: TGTGCCAGCAGCTTAAGACCCGGGACCCACGAGCAGTACTTC.